The sequence of this T cell receptor beta chain was determined in a study of blood T cell repertoires in COVID-19. Study-wide background: Spain, Italy and the United States supplied samples that represented acute and convalescent COVID-19.

Method: immunoSEQ multiplex PCR; TCRdb's copy keeps in-frame clones and lacks some. The repertoire holds about 180,000 clones, with approximately 86% as singletons. The sample consisted of peripheral blood. This TCR was recovered from a man in his fifties with active or convalescent COVID-19.

As DNA, the CDR3 is TGTGCCAGCAGCCGGGACAGGGGAAACACTGAAGCTTTCTTT. Residues: CASSRDRGNTEAFF. The rearrangement links TRBV28 to TRBJ1-1; 10 bases are a match to TRBD1. V lost 6 bases, J lost 2 bases, and 3 bases stayed unmatched. This CDR3 contains 14 residues. Germline V gene data show CDR1 as MDHEN and CDR2 as SYDVKM.